Presented here are 13 T cell receptor beta chains from one specimen sequenced in a study of cytomegalovirus exposure and HLA in healthy donors. Sequenced by immunoSEQ multiplex PCR; TCRdb stores in-frame clones only, minus some. The data show 65,000 to 95,000 clones, 80% to 95% seen once. The sequencing input was PBMCs. The receptors were sampled from a woman aged 25 to 39 in good health and CMV-seronegative.

The chain employs TRBV5-4 and TRBJ1-2, with D maybe TRBD1 (6 bases). The CDR3 has 13 amino acids. V lost 4 bases, J lost 5 bases, and 12 bases lay in between. Germline V gene data show CDR1 as SGHNT and CDR2 as YYREEE (reference sequence). In nucleotides, the CDR3 is TGTGCCAGCAGCCCAAGTACAGGGTATGGCTACACCTTC. Encoded protein: CASSPSTGYGYTF.

This chain joins TRBV5-1 and TRBJ2-3, with 9 positions matching TRBD2. Germline CDR1 and CDR2: SGHRS and YFSETQ. The CDR3 totals 16 residues. V was pared by 0 bases and J by 3 bases, with 5 bases of the junction left unmatched. The CDR3 DNA follows: TGCGCCAGCAGCTTGGATGCGGGGGGGCAGACAGATACGCAGTATTTT. Its protein product is CASSLDAGGQTDTQYF. The variable domain in full, completed from reference TRBV5-1 and TRBJ2-3, reads KAGVTQTPRYLIKTRGQQVTLSCSPISGHRSVSWYQQTPGQGLQFLFEYFSETQRNKGNFPGRFSGRQFSNSRSEMNVSTLELGDSALYLCASSLDAGGQTDTQYFGPGTRLTVL.

This clone was picked up a small number of times. The chain has TRBV11-1 and TRBJ2-7; perhaps TRBD2 as D (6 bases). Trimming took off 4 bases at V and 6 bases at J, with 10 bases between the two ends. Per the germline V gene, CDR1 is SGHAT and CDR2 is FQDESV (reference sequence). The CDR3 sequence is 12 residues long. This chain's CDR3 is CASSSVGGEQYF. The CDR3 nucleotides read TGTGCCAGCAGCTCCGTGGGGGGCGAGCAGTACTTC.

The V gene is TRBV28, the J gene TRBJ2-7; TRBD1 matches 7 bases. Per germline, CDR1 MDHEN and CDR2 SYDVKM. Germline trimming cut 7 bases from V and 5 bases from J; bases unmatched to any gene: 8. CDR3 size: 13 residues. CDR3 bases: TGTGCCAGCACGGCCGGGACAGTCCACGAGCAGTACTTC. It yields the protein CASTAGTVHEQYF.

The chain recombines TRBV6-6 with TRBJ1-1; a possible D gene is TRBD1 (6 bases). The CDR3 runs 16 residues. Germline values: CDR1 MNHNY, CDR2 SVGAGI (reference sequence). Trimming cost V 7 bases and J 0 bases, with 18 bases left between them. CDR3 sequence: CASILRRGPLNTEAFF. CDR3 nucleotides: TGTGCCAGCATTCTTAGGCGGGGGCCTTTGAACACTGAAGCTTTCTTT.

This chain connects TRBV28 to TRBJ2-7, with 7 bases identical to TRBD1. The germline CDR1 and CDR2 sequences are MDHEN and SYDVKM. The CDR3 extends over 12 amino acids. The V gene end was trimmed by 6 bases and the J gene end by 5 bases; junction bases not matched to a gene: 4. The CDR3 reads CASRSTGDEQYF. CDR3 sequence (DNA): TGTGCCAGCAGGTCAACAGGGGACGAGCAGTACTTC.

This clone has just one count. The CDR3 DNA sequence: TGTGCCAGCAGTCCAACACTACCGGGACAGGGAACAAGCAATCAGCCCCAGCATTTT. Residues: CASSPTLPGQGTSNQPQHF. The chain employs TRBV28 and TRBJ1-5; 9 bases fit TRBD1. V trimming: 5 bases; J trimming: 1 base; junction bases outside the gene matches: 15. Germline V CDR1 and CDR2: MDHEN, SYDVKM. This CDR3 is 19 amino acids long.

CDR3 sequence: CASTRDFYEQYF. The CDR3 DNA reads as TGTGCCAGCACCCGGGACTTTTACGAGCAGTACTTC. The J gene is TRBJ2-7, the V gene TRBV6-1, with a tentative D call TRBD2 (6 bases). With 7 bases removed from V and 4 bases from J, the gap between germline ends came to 11 bases. Per germline, CDR1 MNHNS and CDR2 SASEGT. The CDR3 is 12 amino acids.

The sample holds a few counts of this clone. This sequence joins TRBV7-2 and TRBJ2-7; D may be TRBD1 (5 bases). The germline CDR1 and CDR2 sequences are SGHTA and FQGNSA. The CDR3 covers 13 residues. V gave up 2 bases and J gave up 5 bases, with 10 bases separating them. The CDR3 is CASSLFSRDEQYF. Written as DNA, the CDR3 is TGTGCCAGCAGCTTATTCTCCAGGGACGAGCAGTACTTC.

About this clone itself: The junction does not match germline at one end; this may be a read error. The genes are TRBV19 and TRBJ2-7; 11 nucleotides agree with TRBD2. Germline V CDR1 and CDR2: LNHDA, SQIVND (reference sequence). The CDR3 length is 17 residues. DNA for the CDR3: TGTGCCAGTAGTACTTCGCTTAGCGGGAGGGCCTCCCACGAGCAGTACTTC. It is translated as CASSTSLSGRASHEQYF.

This chain connects TRBV28 to TRBJ1-3; tentatively, D is TRBD1 (6 bases). V shed 3 bases and J shed 3 bases, with 15 bases lying between them. CDR3 length: 16 residues. Germline loops: CDR1 MDHEN, CDR2 SYDVKM. The CDR3 region is CASSLGGPQHGNTIYF. The CDR3 DNA reads as TGTGCCAGCAGTTTGGGGGGGCCTCAGCATGGAAACACCATATATTTT.

V and J are TRBV2 and TRBJ2-1; TRBD2 aligns across 7 bases. This CDR3 spans 13 amino acids. CDR1 SNHLY and CDR2 FYNNEI come from the germline V gene. Trimming cost V 5 bases and J 5 bases; bases outside gene matches: 3. CDR3 loop: CASSPSGDNEQFF. DNA of the CDR3: TGTGCCAGCAGTCCTAGCGGAGACAATGAGCAGTTCTTC. The whole variable domain, filled in from reference TRBV2 and TRBJ2-1, reads EPEVTQTPSHQVTQMGQEVILRCVPISNHLYFYWYRQILGQKVEFLVSFYNNEISEKSEIFDDQFSVERPDGSNFTLKIRSTKLEDSAMYFCASSPSGDNEQFFGPGTRLTVL.

This chain uses TRBV28 with TRBJ1-2; 7 bases agree with TRBD1. With V trimmed by 9 bases and J by 0 bases, 7 bases remained unmatched. The CDR3 covers 14 residues. CDR1 MDHEN and CDR2 SYDVKM come from the germline V gene. In DNA, the CDR3 is TGTGCCAGAGACAGGGACAGAACTAACTATGGCTACACCTTC. It codes for CARDRDRTNYGYTF.